This T cell receptor beta chain was obtained from a study of cytomegalovirus exposure and HLA in healthy donors. Broader study findings: High specificity and sensitivity for cytomegalovirus status were reported for the classifier. Presence/absence analyses supposed approximately even sequencing depth among donors.

PCR was performed using 60 Vbeta and 13 Jbeta primers. Assay: immunoSEQ multiplex PCR; the TCRdb copy retains only in-frame clones and omits some. Of 150,000 to 200,000 clones listed, over 70% are singletons. Trimming stripped 2 bases from V and 4 bases from J, with 14 bases between. CDR3 size: 15 residues. CDR1 and CDR2 from the germline V gene are MNHEY and SMNVEV (reference sequence). Concerning this clone: Its antigen remains unknown.

The rearrangement joins TRBV27 to TRBJ1-1, with D unclear. The source material was PBMCs. This TCR was sampled from a woman aged 30 to 39 in good health and CMV-seropositive. CDR3 region: CASSLKRGTGTEAFF. For the CDR3, the DNA is TGTGCCAGCAGTTTAAAGCGGGGAACGGGCACTGAAGCTTTCTTT.